This passage covers 9 T cell receptor beta chains from one sample sequenced in a study of OX40 agonist ivuxolimab in advanced cancers. Sequencing was performed with immunoSEQ multiplex PCR; in TCRdb, only in-frame clones are kept and a portion is missing. The data show fewer than 70,000 clones, roughly 90% seen once. Source: CD4+ or CD8+ T cells sorted from blood, taken in a trial of the OX40 agonist ivuxolimab. These receptors all stem from an adult with an advanced solid tumor such as melanoma, head and neck, liver or kidney cancer.

The CDR3 nucleotides are TGTGCCAGCGGGGGGATAGTAGCCAAAAACATTCAGTACTTC. Protein sequence: CASGGIVAKNIQYF. The V gene is TRBV2, the J gene TRBJ2-4; D is perhaps TRBD2 (6 bases). The ends were cut back, 8 bases at V and 0 bases at J, with 11 bases in the middle. CDR3 length: 14 residues. Germline V gene data show CDR1 as SNHLY and CDR2 as FYNNEI.

The rearrangement links TRBV4-1 to TRBJ2-2; TRBD2 might be the D (6 bases). The CDR3 is 16 amino acids. Germline assignment: CDR1 MGHRA and CDR2 YSYEKL. Trimming stripped 0 bases from V and 5 bases from J, with 13 bases between. CDR3 bases: TGCGCCAGCAGCCAAGAGGAGGGGAGGAGGACCGGGGAGCTGTTTTTT. It is translated as CASSQEEGRRTGELFF.

The chain recombines TRBV6-6 with TRBJ1-1, with no clear D. V shed 11 bases and J shed 3 bases, with 13 bases lying between them. This CDR3 contains 12 residues. From germline, CDR1 is MNHNY and CDR2 SVGAGI (reference sequence). The DNA of the CDR3 is TGTGCCTCTGCGCCCGGAGACACTGAAGCTTTCTTT. This gives the protein CASAPGDTEAFF.

Only one count was recorded for this clone. The sample carries other DNA sequences with the same CDR3. This rearrangement joins TRBV18 to TRBJ2-3, with D maybe TRBD1 (5 bases). V was trimmed by 6 bases and J by 2 bases, leaving 9 bases between them. CDR1 is KGHSH, CDR2 LQKENI, per germline. The CDR3 extends over 13 amino acids. This CDR3 is CASSPGSTDTQYF. The DNA for the CDR3 is TGTGCCAGCTCGCCAGGGTCCACAGATACGCAGTATTTT.

The CDR3 DNA reads as TGCGCCAGCAGCTTGGAGGGGCGGGGGGAGACCCAGTACTTC. This encodes CASSLEGRGETQYF. The V call is TRBV5-1, the J call TRBJ2-5; 7 bases match TRBD2. The J segment lost 5 bases and the V segment lost 0 bases, leaving 4 bases of the junction unmatched. The germline V gene has CDR1 SGHRS and CDR2 YFSETQ. CDR3 length: 14 amino acids.

V is TRBV19 and J is TRBJ2-7; 7 bases map to TRBD1. With 5 bases clipped from V and 3 bases from J, the junction kept 7 bases outside the gene matches. Germline V gene data show CDR1 as LNHDA and CDR2 as SQIVND (reference sequence). The CDR3 runs 14 residues. This chain's CDR3 is CASSLRDSYYEQYF. The CDR3, as DNA: TGTGCCAGTAGTCTCCGGGACAGTTACTACGAGCAGTACTTC. Based on the CDR3 plus reference TRBV19 and TRBJ2-7, the full variable domain is DGGITQSPKYLFRKEGQNVTLSCEQNLNHDAMYWYRQDPGQGLRLIYYSQIVNDFQKGDIAEGYSVSREKKESFPLTVTSAQKNPTAFYLCASSLRDSYYEQYFGPGTRLTVT.

The chain joins TRBV28 to TRBJ1-3, with 7 bases identical to TRBD1. CDR3 length equals 12 residues. CDR1 and CDR2 (germline): MDHEN, SYDVKM. The ends lost 4 bases at V and 15 bases at J; junction bases unmatched: 9. CDR3 amino acids: CASSSEDRNRYF. The CDR3 nucleotides are TGTGCCAGCAGTTCCGAGGACAGGAACCGATATTTT.

The chain couples TRBV7-6 to TRBJ2-5, with 14 nucleotides matching TRBD2. This CDR3 spans 20 amino acids. V lost 3 bases, J lost 4 bases, and 16 bases stayed unmatched. Germline V gives CDR1 SGHVS, CDR2 FNYEAQ. CDR3 DNA: TGTGCCAGCAGCTTTGGCCTTATAGGGACTAGCGGGAGTCAGAGAGAGACCCAGTACTTC. This sequence encodes CASSFGLIGTSGSQRETQYF.

V gene TRBV10-2 combines with J gene TRBJ1-5, with D uncertain. V was pared by 4 bases and J by 2 bases, with 6 bases between. Germline loops: CDR1 WSHSY, CDR2 SAAADI. This CDR3 comprises 13 residues. The DNA of the CDR3 is TGCGCCAGCAGTGGAACAGGCAATCAGCCCCAGCATTTT. Translating it yields CASSGTGNQPQHF.